This T cell receptor beta chain was sequenced in a study of T cell changes during pregnancy in multiple sclerosis. This table comes from immunoSEQ multiplex PCR, and its TCRdb copy is limited to in-frame clones, with some not included. The sample records around 66,000 clones, around 92% being singletons. V lost 6 bases and J lost 5, with 13 bases in between. Germline V CDR1 and CDR2: SGHTA, FQGTGA. This CDR3 is built from 13 residues. The receptor was derived from a female donor in good health, enrolled as a control in a pregnancy study. This chain joins TRBV7-3 and TRBJ1-1, with D maybe TRBD1 (6 bases). The sequencing here drew on peripheral blood, taken in the third trimester of pregnancy. As DNA, the CDR3 is TGTGCCAGCAGTTCCGACAGGATGACTGAAGCTTTCTTT. It encodes CASSSDRMTEAFF.